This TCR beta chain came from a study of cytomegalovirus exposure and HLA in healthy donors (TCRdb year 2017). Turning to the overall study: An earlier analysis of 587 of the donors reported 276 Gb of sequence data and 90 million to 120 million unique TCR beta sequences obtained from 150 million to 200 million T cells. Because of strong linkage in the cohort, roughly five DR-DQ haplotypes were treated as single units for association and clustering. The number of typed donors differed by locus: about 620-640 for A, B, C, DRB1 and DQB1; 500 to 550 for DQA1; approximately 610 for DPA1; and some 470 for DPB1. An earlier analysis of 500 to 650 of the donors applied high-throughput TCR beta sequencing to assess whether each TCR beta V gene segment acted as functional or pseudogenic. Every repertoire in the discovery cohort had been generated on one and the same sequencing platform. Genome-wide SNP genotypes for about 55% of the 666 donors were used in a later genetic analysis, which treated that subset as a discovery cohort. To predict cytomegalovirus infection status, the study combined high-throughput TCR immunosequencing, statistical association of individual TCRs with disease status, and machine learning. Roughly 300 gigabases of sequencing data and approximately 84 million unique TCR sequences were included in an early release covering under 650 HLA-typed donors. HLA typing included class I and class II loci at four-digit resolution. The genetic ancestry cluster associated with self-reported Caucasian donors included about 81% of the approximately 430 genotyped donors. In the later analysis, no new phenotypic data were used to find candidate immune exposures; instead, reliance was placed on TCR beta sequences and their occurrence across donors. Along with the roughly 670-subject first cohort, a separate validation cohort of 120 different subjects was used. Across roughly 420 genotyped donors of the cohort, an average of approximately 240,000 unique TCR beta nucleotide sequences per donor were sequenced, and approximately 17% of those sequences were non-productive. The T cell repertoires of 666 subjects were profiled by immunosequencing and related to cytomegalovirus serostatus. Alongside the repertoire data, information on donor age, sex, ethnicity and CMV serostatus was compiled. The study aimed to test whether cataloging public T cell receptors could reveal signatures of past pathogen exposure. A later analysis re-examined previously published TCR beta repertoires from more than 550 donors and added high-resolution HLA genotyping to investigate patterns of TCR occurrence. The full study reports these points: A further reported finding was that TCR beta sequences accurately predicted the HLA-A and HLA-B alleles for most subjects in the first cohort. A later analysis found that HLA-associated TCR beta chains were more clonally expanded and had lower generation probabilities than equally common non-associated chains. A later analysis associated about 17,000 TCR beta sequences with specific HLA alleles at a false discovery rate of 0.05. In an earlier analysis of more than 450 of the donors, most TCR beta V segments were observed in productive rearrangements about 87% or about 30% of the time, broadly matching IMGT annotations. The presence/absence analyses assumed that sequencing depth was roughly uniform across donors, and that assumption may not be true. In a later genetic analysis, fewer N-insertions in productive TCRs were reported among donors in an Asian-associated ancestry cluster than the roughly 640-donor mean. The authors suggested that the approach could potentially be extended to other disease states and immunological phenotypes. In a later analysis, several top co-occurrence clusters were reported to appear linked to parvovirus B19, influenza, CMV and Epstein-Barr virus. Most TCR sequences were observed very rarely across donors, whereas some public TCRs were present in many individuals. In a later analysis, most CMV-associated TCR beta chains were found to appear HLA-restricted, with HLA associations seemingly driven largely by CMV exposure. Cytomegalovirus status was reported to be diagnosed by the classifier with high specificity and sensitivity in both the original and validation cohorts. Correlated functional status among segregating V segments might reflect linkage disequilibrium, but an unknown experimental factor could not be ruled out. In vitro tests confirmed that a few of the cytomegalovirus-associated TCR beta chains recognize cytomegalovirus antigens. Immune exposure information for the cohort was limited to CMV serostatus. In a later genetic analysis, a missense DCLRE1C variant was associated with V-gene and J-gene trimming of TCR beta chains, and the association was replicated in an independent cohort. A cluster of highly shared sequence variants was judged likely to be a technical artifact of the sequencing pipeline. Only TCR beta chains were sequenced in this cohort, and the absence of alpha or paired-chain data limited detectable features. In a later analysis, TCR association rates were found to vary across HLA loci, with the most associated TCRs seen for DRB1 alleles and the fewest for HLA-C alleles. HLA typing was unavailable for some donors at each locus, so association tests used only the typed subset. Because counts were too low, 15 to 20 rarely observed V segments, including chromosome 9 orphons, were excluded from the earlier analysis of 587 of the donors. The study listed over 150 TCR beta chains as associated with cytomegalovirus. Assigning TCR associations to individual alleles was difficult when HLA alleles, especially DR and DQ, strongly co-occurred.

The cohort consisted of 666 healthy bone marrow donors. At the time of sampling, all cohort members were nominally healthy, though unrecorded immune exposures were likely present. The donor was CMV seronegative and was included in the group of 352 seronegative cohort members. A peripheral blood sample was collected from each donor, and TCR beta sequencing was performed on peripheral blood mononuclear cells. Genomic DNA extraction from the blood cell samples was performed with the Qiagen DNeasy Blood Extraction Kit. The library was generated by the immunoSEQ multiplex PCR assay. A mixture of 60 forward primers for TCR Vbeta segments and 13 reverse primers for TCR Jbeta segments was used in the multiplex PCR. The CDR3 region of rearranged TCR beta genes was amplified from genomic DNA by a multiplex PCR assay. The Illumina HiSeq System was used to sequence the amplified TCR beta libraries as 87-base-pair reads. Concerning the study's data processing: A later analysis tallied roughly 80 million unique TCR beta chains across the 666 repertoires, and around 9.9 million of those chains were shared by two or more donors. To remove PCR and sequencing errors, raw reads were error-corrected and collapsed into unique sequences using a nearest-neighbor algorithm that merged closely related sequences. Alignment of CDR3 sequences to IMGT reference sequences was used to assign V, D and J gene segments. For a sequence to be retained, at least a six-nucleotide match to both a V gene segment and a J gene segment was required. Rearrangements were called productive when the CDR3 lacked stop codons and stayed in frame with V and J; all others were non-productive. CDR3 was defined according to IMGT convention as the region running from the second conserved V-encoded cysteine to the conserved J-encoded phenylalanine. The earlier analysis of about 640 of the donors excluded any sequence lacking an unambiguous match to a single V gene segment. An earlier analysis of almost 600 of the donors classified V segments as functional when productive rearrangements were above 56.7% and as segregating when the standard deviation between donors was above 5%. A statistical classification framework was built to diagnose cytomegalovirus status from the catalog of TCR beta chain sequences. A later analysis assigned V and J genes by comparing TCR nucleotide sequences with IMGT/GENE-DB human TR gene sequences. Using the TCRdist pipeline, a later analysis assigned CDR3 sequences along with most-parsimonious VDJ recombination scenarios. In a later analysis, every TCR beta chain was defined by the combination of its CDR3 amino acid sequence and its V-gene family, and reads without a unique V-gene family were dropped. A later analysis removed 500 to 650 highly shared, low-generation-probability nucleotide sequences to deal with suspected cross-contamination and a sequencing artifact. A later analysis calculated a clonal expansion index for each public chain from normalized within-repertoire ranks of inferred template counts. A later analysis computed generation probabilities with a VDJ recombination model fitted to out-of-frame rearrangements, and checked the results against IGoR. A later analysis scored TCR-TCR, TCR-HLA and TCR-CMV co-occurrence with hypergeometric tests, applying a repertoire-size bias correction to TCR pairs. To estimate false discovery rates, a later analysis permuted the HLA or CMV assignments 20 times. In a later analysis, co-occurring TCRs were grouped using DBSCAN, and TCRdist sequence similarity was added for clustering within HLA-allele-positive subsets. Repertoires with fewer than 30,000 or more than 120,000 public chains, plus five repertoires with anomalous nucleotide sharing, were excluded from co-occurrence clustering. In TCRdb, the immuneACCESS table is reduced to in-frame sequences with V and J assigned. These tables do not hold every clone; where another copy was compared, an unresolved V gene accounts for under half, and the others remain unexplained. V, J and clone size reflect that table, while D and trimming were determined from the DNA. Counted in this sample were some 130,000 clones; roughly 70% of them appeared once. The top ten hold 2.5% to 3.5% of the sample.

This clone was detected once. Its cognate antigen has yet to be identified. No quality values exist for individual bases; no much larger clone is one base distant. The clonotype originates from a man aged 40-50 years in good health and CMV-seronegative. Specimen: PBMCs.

DNA sequence: TGTGCCAGCAGTACAGGGGGGATGGCTGAAGCTTTCTTT. This translates into CASSTGGMAEAFF. The rearrangement joined TRBV9 to TRBJ1-1; 8 bases in the junction line up with TRBD1. V is trimmed back by 5 bases and J by 6 bases, and the junction contains 6 bases that no gene match accounts for. From the cysteine up to the phenylalanine, the CDR3 has a length of 13 residues. Left in the record is the CDR3 DNA by itself, 39 bases read in frame from the first base. CDR1 and CDR2 are drawn from the germline V gene: SGDLS, YYNGEE.